One and the same sample provided the 30 T cell receptor beta chains below, sequenced in a study of shared clonotypes between healthy human individuals. Here immunoSEQ multiplex PCR was the method, and the copy in TCRdb shows in-frame clones only, minus some. The sample shows around 1.4 million clones, about 98.5% of them seen only once. Sample: naive CD4+ T cells sorted from blood. Stated subset: CD45RA+ positively selected. These receptors were taken from a man aged 30-40 years in good health.

The gene calls are TRBV30 and TRBJ2-7; D is possibly TRBD2 (5 bases). The CDR3 is 14 amino acids. The germline gives CDR1 GTSNPN, CDR2 SVGIG (reference sequence). Trimming stripped 0 bases from V and 7 bases from J, with 16 bases between. CDR3 loop: CAWSVRGTPAEQYF. In nucleotides, the CDR3 is TGTGCCTGGAGTGTACGGGGAACCCCGGCGGAGCAGTACTTC.

This clone was seen just once. This chain connects TRBV5-1 to TRBJ2-7; D gene uncertain. CDR1 is SGHRS, CDR2 YFSETQ, per germline. This CDR3 is built from 14 residues. V shed 0 bases and J shed 3 bases, with 10 bases lying between them. The CDR3 region has the DNA TGCGCCAGCAGCTTGGAACCTCGAAACTACGAGCAGTACTTC. It encodes CASSLEPRNYEQYF.

On this clone: In this CDR3 the conserved last residue, phenylalanine or tryptophan, is missing, so a read error is likely. The chain links TRBV9 to TRBJ1-2; 7 bases agree with TRBD1. Trimming took 3 bases from V and 4 from J; bases not matched to a gene: 6. CDR1 is SGDLS, CDR2 YYNGEE, per germline. The CDR3 has 14 residues. CDR3 nucleotides: TGTGCCAGCAGCGCAACAGGGGACAGCTATGGCTACACCCTC. Its protein is CASSATGDSYGYTL.

This rearrangement joins TRBV7-2 to TRBJ2-1; 9 bases match TRBD2. Germline assignment: CDR1 SGHTA and CDR2 FQGNSA. V was pared by 1 base and J by 4 bases, with 5 bases of the junction left unmatched. This CDR3 is 16 amino acids long. The CDR3 sequence is CASSLVLREGYNEQFF. CDR3 in DNA: TGTGCCAGCAGCTTAGTACTGCGGGAGGGATACAATGAGCAGTTCTTC.

The chain recombines TRBV4-3 with TRBJ2-7; D not resolved. This CDR3 contains 15 residues. V lost 2 bases and J lost 4, with 15 bases in between. Germline CDR1 LGHNA, CDR2 YSLEER. CDR3 in amino acids: CASSQQRLGGYEQYF. The CDR3 DNA follows: TGCGCCAGCAGCCAACAACGACTGGGTGGGTACGAGCAGTACTTC.

The V gene is TRBV5-4, the J gene TRBJ2-7, with 8 bases identical to TRBD1. The CDR3 contains 15 residues. Germline lookup yields CDR1 SGHNT and CDR2 YYREEE (reference sequence). The junction had 6 bases not matched to a gene; V was cut back by 0 bases and J by 4 bases. CDR3 nucleotide sequence: TGTGCCAGCAGCTTGGGACAGGGGAGGATATACGAGCAGTACTTC. This translates into CASSLGQGRIYEQYF.

The gene calls are TRBV19 and TRBJ2-3; TRBD2 might be the D (5 bases). The CDR3 consists of 14 residues. Germline CDR1 LNHDA, CDR2 SQIVND (reference sequence). V dropped 8 bases and J dropped 12 bases, with 24 bases sitting between them. CDR3 in amino acids: CASASDRRVTPQYF. CDR3 nucleotides: TGTGCCAGTGCCTCGGATCGGCGGGTTACCCCACAGTATTTT.

This clone was picked up one time. V gene TRBV6-6 combines with J gene TRBJ1-5; possible D gene TRBD1, 5 bases. The CDR3 loop spans 13 amino acids. V lost 4 bases and J lost 5, with 9 bases in between. Germline V gene sequence: CDR1 MNHNY, CDR2 SVGAGI (reference sequence). The CDR3 DNA reads as TGTGCCAGCAGTTCCGGGGCCTATCAGCCCCAGCATTTT. Its translation: CASSSGAYQPQHF.

This clone was detected once. At the DNA level, this CDR3 is encoded by other sequences in the same sample as well. This chain joins TRBV28 and TRBJ1-5; D unresolved. V lost 1 base to trimming and J lost 6 bases, with 7 bases between them. The CDR3 spans 13 residues. CDR1 is MDHEN and CDR2 is SYDVKM in the germline V gene. As DNA, the CDR3 is TGTGCCAGCAGTTTATTGGGCAGTCAGCCCCAGCATTTT. Its translation: CASSLLGSQPQHF. The entire variable domain, with the rest obtained from reference TRBV28 and TRBJ1-5, is as follows: DVKVTQSSRYLVKRTGEKVFLECVQDMDHENMFWYRQDPGLGLRLIYFSYDVKMKEKGDIPEGYSVSREKKERFSLILESASTNQTSMYLCASSLLGSQPQHFGDGTRLSIL.

V and J are TRBV5-4 and TRBJ1-5, with TRBD1 identical over 9 bases. V dropped 2 bases and J dropped 1; count of bases not matched to a gene: 10. CDR1 and CDR2 from the germline V gene are SGHNT and YYREEE (reference sequence). The CDR3 runs to 18 residues. This CDR3 is CASSFTGGAGLSNQPQHF. DNA of the CDR3: TGTGCCAGCAGCTTCACAGGGGGCGCGGGGTTGAGCAATCAGCCCCAGCATTTT.

V usage is TRBV9 and J usage is TRBJ1-1; D call uncertain. V was trimmed by 3 bases and J by 3 bases, leaving 9 bases between them. The CDR3 is made up of 13 amino acids. Germline values: CDR1 SGDLS, CDR2 YYNGEE. The CDR3 loop is CASSEGLHTEAFF. DNA for the CDR3: TGTGCCAGCAGCGAGGGCCTACACACTGAAGCTTTCTTT.

The chain couples TRBV6-4 to TRBJ2-1; tentative D call: TRBD2 (6 bases). The CDR3 runs to 15 residues. The germline V and J ends were trimmed by 4 bases and 2 bases, with 12 bases remaining between them. Germline CDR1 is MRHNA and CDR2 is SNTAGT. The CDR3 sequence: CASSVRRGTYNEQFF. The CDR3 bases are TGTGCCAGCAGTGTAAGGAGGGGCACCTACAATGAGCAGTTCTTC.

The J gene is TRBJ2-7, the V gene TRBV11-3; D is perhaps TRBD2 (6 bases). CDR1 is SGHNT, CDR2 YENEEA, per germline. V was cut by 0 bases and J by 0 bases, with 9 bases left in between. The length of the CDR3 is 15 residues. The CDR3 loop reads CASSLEDYPSYEQYF. The CDR3, as DNA: TGTGCCAGCAGCTTAGAGGACTACCCCTCCTACGAGCAGTACTTC.

The rearrangement uses TRBV18 and TRBJ2-2; tentative D call: TRBD1 (6 bases). This CDR3 region has 16 residues. Germline CDR1 KGHSH, CDR2 LQKENI. Trimming took off 1 base at V and 1 base at J, with 10 bases between the two ends. CDR3 DNA: TGTGCCAGCTCACCACTTACAGGGCGGAACACCGGGGAGCTGTTTTTT. As protein: CASSPLTGRNTGELFF.

The chain has TRBV15 and TRBJ2-7, with D uncertain. Germline values: CDR1 LNHNV, CDR2 YYDKDF (reference sequence). The CDR3 loop spans 12 amino acids. Trimming removed 5 bases at V and 6 bases at J, with 11 bases between. The DNA for the CDR3 is TGTGCCACCAGCCCCCGTAACGGCGAGCAGTACTTC. This encodes CATSPRNGEQYF.

The chain has TRBV13 and TRBJ2-1; D might be TRBD2 (5 bases). The CDR3 sequence is 18 residues long. V was pared by 2 bases and J by 5 bases, with 22 bases between. From germline, CDR1 is PRHDT and CDR2 FYEKMQ (reference sequence). Here the CDR3 DNA reads TGTGCCAGCAGCTTATTAGCCCTTGGGCTAGCTGAAAACAATGAGCAGTTCTTC. Protein: CASSLLALGLAENNEQFF.

The chain employs TRBV5-1 and TRBJ2-6; 9 positions agree with TRBD1. CDR1 is SGHRS and CDR2 is YFSETQ in the germline V gene. V lost 4 bases and J lost 4; bases outside the gene matches: 9. There are 17 residues in the CDR3. The CDR3: CASSAWDRVAGANVLTF. CDR3 in DNA: TGCGCCAGCAGCGCCTGGGACAGGGTTGCGGGGGCCAACGTCCTGACTTTC.

The chain recombines TRBV10-3 with TRBJ2-1; TRBD1 aligns across 10 bases. V lost 6 bases, J lost 9 bases, and 8 bases stayed unmatched. CDR3 length: 14 amino acids. Germline CDR1 reads ENHRY; CDR2 reads SYGVKD. The CDR3 sequence is CAIRPGQGTGEQFF. The DNA of the CDR3 is TGTGCCATCAGGCCGGGACAGGGGACTGGTGAGCAGTTCTTC.

The J gene is TRBJ2-2, the V gene TRBV29-1; maybe TRBD2 (6 bases). V was trimmed by 3 bases and J by 3 bases, leaving 8 bases between them. The CDR3 is made up of 13 amino acids. Germline V gene data show CDR1 as SQVTM and CDR2 as ANQGSEA. CDR3 residues: CSVDGSYTGELFF. The DNA for the CDR3 is TGCAGCGTTGACGGGAGCTACACCGGGGAGCTGTTTTTT.

The V call is TRBV11-2, the J call TRBJ1-4; D gene unclear. The CDR3 is 15 amino acids. The V end was cut by 3 bases, the J end by 0 bases, with 8 bases between. CDR1 is SGHAT and CDR2 is FQNNGV in the germline V gene. CDR3 nucleotide sequence: TGTGCCAGCAGCTTCGGGAGGGCAACTAATGAAAAACTGTTTTTT. This sequence encodes CASSFGRATNEKLFF.

The rearrangement links TRBV18 to TRBJ1-5; 9 bases line up with TRBD1. Germline V gene sequence: CDR1 KGHSH, CDR2 LQKENI. The CDR3 has 15 amino acids. V dropped 2 bases and J dropped 9; count of bases not matched to a gene: 8. The CDR3 sequence: CASSPAGDRVGPQHF. CDR3 nucleotide sequence: TGTGCCAGCTCACCAGCCGGGGACAGGGTAGGGCCCCAGCATTTT.

To note about this clone: In the same sample, other DNA sequences code for this CDR3. The gene calls are TRBV18 and TRBJ2-1; 10 positions match TRBD2. CDR3 size: 15 residues. The V and J ends lost 3 bases and 8 bases, in that order; junction bases with no gene match: 7. Germline-derived CDR1 and CDR2 are KGHSH and LQKENI. The CDR3 loop is CASSPRLAGADEQFF. The CDR3 nucleotides are TGTGCCAGCTCACCGCGGCTAGCGGGAGCCGATGAGCAGTTCTTC. Full variable domain (remainder filled in from reference TRBV18 and TRBJ2-1): NAGVMQNPRHLVRRRGQEARLRCSPMKGHSHVYWYRQLPEEGLKFMVYLQKENIIDESGMPKERFSAEFPKEGPSILRIQQVVRGDSAAYFCASSPRLAGADEQFFGPGTRLTVL.

Worth noting for this clone: At one end the junction does not follow the germline gene, possibly because of a read error. The CDR3 region has the DNA TGTGCCGGGAGGCGGAATGAGCAGTTCTTC. Translation gives CAGRRNEQFF. The genes are TRBV30 and TRBJ2-1; a weak D match, TRBD2 (6 bases). The CDR3 is made up of 10 amino acids. The germline CDR1 and CDR2 sequences are GTSNPN and SVGIG (reference sequence).

The CDR3 sequence: CASIKRGRGTDTQYF. The DNA of the CDR3 is TGTGCCAGCATCAAGCGCGGGCGGGGCACAGATACGCAGTATTTT. This chain connects TRBV13 to TRBJ2-3; perhaps TRBD2 as D (5 bases). V gave up 7 bases and J gave up 1 base, with 15 bases separating them. The germline gives CDR1 PRHDT, CDR2 FYEKMQ (reference sequence). The CDR3 runs to 15 residues.

This chain uses TRBV6-1 with TRBJ1-2, with TRBD1 as a possible D gene (6 bases). V dropped 2 bases and J dropped 4 bases, with 20 bases sitting between them. Per the germline V gene, CDR1 is MNHNS and CDR2 is SASEGT. The CDR3 runs to 17 residues. The CDR3 reads CASSERAGSLGAYGYTF. CDR3 in DNA: TGTGCCAGCAGTGAACGGGCAGGCTCCTTGGGGGCCTATGGCTACACCTTC.

V is TRBV6-4 and J is TRBJ2-1, with 7 bases aligning to TRBD2. This CDR3 contains 11 residues. The germline gives CDR1 MRHNA, CDR2 SNTAGT. The J segment lost 10 bases and the V segment lost 6 bases, leaving 3 bases of the junction unmatched. The CDR3 region is CASREAGEQFF. DNA of the CDR3: TGTGCCAGCAGAGAAGCGGGAGAGCAGTTCTTC.

In its sample, this clone was seen once. The chain joins TRBV19 to TRBJ2-3; D might be TRBD1 (5 bases). CDR1 is LNHDA, CDR2 SQIVND, per germline (reference sequence). With 2 bases removed from V and 4 bases from J, the gap between germline ends came to 10 bases. This CDR3 region has 14 residues. The CDR3 region is CASSITGSADTQYF. In DNA form, the CDR3 reads TGTGCCAGTAGTATAACAGGTTCCGCAGATACGCAGTATTTT.

The chain combines TRBV19 with TRBJ1-1; D uncertain. Germline-derived CDR1 and CDR2 are LNHDA and SQIVND (reference sequence). CDR3 size: 13 residues. V lost 7 bases, J lost 1 base, and 10 bases lay in between. The CDR3, as DNA: TGTGCCAGTACCAGAGAGCGGAACACTGAAGCTTTCTTT. Its translation: CASTRERNTEAFF.

The chain has TRBV7-3 and TRBJ2-7; no reliable D call. The germline CDR1 and CDR2 sequences are SGHTA and FQGTGA. There are 14 residues in the CDR3. V was clipped by 4 bases and J by 3 bases, with 13 bases between them. The CDR3 spells CASSSSDLGYEQYF. The CDR3, as DNA: TGTGCCAGCAGCTCGTCCGACCTAGGCTACGAGCAGTACTTC.

J is TRBJ2-1 and V is TRBV5-1; no clear D. The CDR3 spans 16 residues. V was trimmed by 3 bases and J by 0 bases, leaving 13 bases between them. The germline V gene encodes CDR1 SGHRS and CDR2 YFSETQ. This CDR3 is CASSSAPWSSYNEQFF. CDR3 DNA: TGCGCCAGCAGCTCGGCGCCTTGGAGCTCCTACAATGAGCAGTTCTTC.